This T cell receptor beta chain was recovered during a study of siplizumab effects on memory and regulatory T cells. Findings and limits, study-wide: Sequences below about 10^-5 frequency were poorly captured. As a result, only a minor fraction of alloreactive clones mapped to unstimulated subsets. Both greater diversity than memory cells and a major contribution to the alloresponse seemed to characterize naive T cells.

V was clipped by 9 bases and J by 5 bases; unmatched bases: 12. CDR3 size: 14 residues. Looked up from germline, CDR1 is SNHLY and CDR2 is FYNNEI. This clone was observed once. Its antigen is not identified. About 10^5 TCR templates were assayed per sample. Sequencing was performed with immunoSEQ multiplex PCR; in TCRdb, only in-frame clones are kept and a portion is missing. This sample carries tens of thousands of clones, over 90% of them seen once, and the ten largest clones take 35% to 45%. Sample: CD8+ T cells sorted from blood. The clonotype was recovered from a human donor in good health. V and J are TRBV2 and TRBJ2-7; 8 bases line up with TRBD1. CDR3 amino acids: CARSNDRGLNEQYF. In nucleotides, the CDR3 is TGTGCCAGATCCAATGACAGGGGACTCAACGAGCAGTACTTC.